These 22 T cell receptor beta chains were sequenced from one sample in a study of cytomegalovirus exposure and HLA in healthy donors. The study ran its PCR with 60 Vbeta and 13 Jbeta primers. Clones were sequenced by immunoSEQ multiplex PCR, and TCRdb holds only the in-frame ones, with some missing. The sample lists approximately 170,000 clones; roughly 79% were seen once. The source material was PBMCs. Receptor source: a man aged 40-49 years in good health and CMV-seronegative.

The V gene is TRBV10-3, the J gene TRBJ2-3; possibly TRBD2 for D (5 bases). The CDR3 covers 15 residues. Trimming removed 6 bases at V and 9 bases at J, with 22 bases between. Germline V gives CDR1 ENHRY, CDR2 SYGVKD. DNA of the CDR3: TGTGCCATCAGGGTAGCGAACGGAGAATTGATAACGCAGTATTTT. Translated: CAIRVANGELITQYF.

V gene TRBV6-4 combines with J gene TRBJ2-1; D is perhaps TRBD2 (6 bases). V lost 4 bases and J lost 3, with 7 bases in between. CDR1 is MRHNA, CDR2 SNTAGT, per germline. This CDR3 is built from 13 residues. DNA for the CDR3: TGTGCCAGCAGTGCCGGGAGCTACAATGAGCAGTTCTTC. This encodes CASSAGSYNEQFF.

The chain carries TRBV5-1 and TRBJ1-1; 7 nucleotides agree with TRBD1. CDR3 length equals 14 residues. With 0 bases clipped from V and 1 base from J, the junction kept 0 bases outside the gene matches. Germline assignment: CDR1 SGHRS and CDR2 YFSETQ. CDR3 residues: CASSLAGGNTEAFF. The CDR3 DNA follows: TGCGCCAGCAGCTTGGCAGGGGGGAACACTGAAGCTTTCTTT. Variable domain in full (rest from reference TRBV5-1 and TRBJ1-1): KAGVTQTPRYLIKTRGQQVTLSCSPISGHRSVSWYQQTPGQGLQFLFEYFSETQRNKGNFPGRFSGRQFSNSRSEMNVSTLELGDSALYLCASSLAGGNTEAFFGQGTRLTVV.

The chain employs TRBV4-1 and TRBJ2-3; 12 bases agree with TRBD2. V was pared by 2 bases and J by 4 bases, with 4 bases of the junction left unmatched. Germline CDR1 MGHRA, CDR2 YSYEKL. The CDR3 sequence is 16 residues long. The CDR3 protein is CASSQPTSGRADTQYF. As DNA, the CDR3 is TGCGCCAGCAGCCAACCGACTAGCGGGAGAGCAGATACGCAGTATTTT.

In its sample, this clone was seen once. The chain combines TRBV21-1 with TRBJ2-7; TRBD1 is the table's D call and was not checked against the DNA. TRBV21-1 is listed as a pseudogene. This CDR3 comprises 15 residues. CDR3 region: CASRGLTPPKAEQYF. CDR3 coding DNA: TGTGCCAGCAGGGGCTTGACCCCTCCTAAAGCCGAGCAGTACTTC.

V gene TRBV6-5 combines with J gene TRBJ1-2; possible D gene TRBD1, 6 bases. Germline loops: CDR1 MNHEY, CDR2 SVGAGI. V lost 4 bases, J lost 4 bases, and 16 bases lay in between. The CDR3 extends over 15 amino acids. This chain's CDR3 is CASSSTGIGGYGYTF. CDR3 coding DNA: TGTGCCAGCAGTTCCACAGGGATTGGAGGCTATGGCTACACCTTC.

The chain links TRBV10-2 to TRBJ2-1; TRBD2 aligns across 11 bases. Germline trimming cut 7 bases from V and 5 bases from J; bases unmatched to any gene: 4. Germline loops: CDR1 WSHSY, CDR2 SAAADI. The CDR3 is 14 residues long. Written as DNA, the CDR3 is TGCGCCAGCAAGACTAGCGGGATCGACAATGAGCAGTTCTTC. Translating gives CASKTSGIDNEQFF.

This chain uses TRBV27 with TRBJ2-3; TRBD2 matches 10 bases. V gave up 7 bases and J gave up 4 bases; unmatched junction bases: 11. Germline V gives CDR1 MNHEY, CDR2 SMNVEV (reference sequence). There are 16 residues in the CDR3. The CDR3 reads CASTPLELAGADTQYF. CDR3 sequence (DNA): TGTGCCAGCACCCCGCTGGAGCTAGCGGGAGCAGATACGCAGTATTTT.

The V and J genes are TRBV15 and TRBJ1-1, with D uncertain. The CDR3 is 15 amino acids. Germline loops: CDR1 LNHNV, CDR2 YYDKDF (reference sequence). V was cut by 1 base and J by 0 bases, with 9 bases left in between. The CDR3 DNA is TGTGCCACCAGCAGAGCGGGATTTATGAACACTGAAGCTTTCTTT. It yields the protein CATSRAGFMNTEAFF.

The chain has TRBV7-2 and TRBJ2-5; D may be TRBD2 (6 bases). Germline V CDR1 and CDR2: SGHTA, FQGNSA. The CDR3 consists of 14 residues. Trimming left V 1 base short and J 5 bases short, with 11 bases between. This CDR3 is CASSLGTSLETQYF. CDR3 sequence (DNA): TGTGCCAGCAGCTTAGGCACTAGCTTGGAGACCCAGTACTTC.

This clone appeared once. J is TRBJ1-2 and V is TRBV9; 7 nucleotides match TRBD1. V gave up 2 bases and J gave up 8 bases; unmatched junction bases: 12. The CDR3 is made up of 15 amino acids. Germline CDR1 is SGDLS and CDR2 is YYNGEE. The CDR3 loop reads CASSVGSTGAVGYTF. In DNA, the CDR3 is TGTGCCAGCAGCGTCGGCTCTACAGGGGCCGTGGGCTACACCTTC.

This clone was found once. This chain joins TRBV10-3 and TRBJ2-1; weak D call: TRBD1 (5 bases). The germline V gene has CDR1 ENHRY and CDR2 SYGVKD. V dropped 2 bases and J dropped 12 bases, with 23 bases sitting between them. The CDR3 runs 16 residues. This CDR3 reads CAISEGDRRLGFGQFF. For the CDR3, the DNA is TGTGCCATCAGTGAGGGCGACAGACGCCTGGGGTTTGGGCAGTTCTTC.

The rearrangement joins TRBV19 to TRBJ1-1, with D tentatively TRBD1 (6 bases). Germline V gives CDR1 LNHDA, CDR2 SQIVND (reference sequence). V was shortened by 5 bases and J by 8 bases, with 12 bases between the two germline ends. CDR3 length equals 12 residues. CDR3 nucleotides: TGTGCCAGTAGTCGTAGCAGGGGCGAAGCTTTCTTT. It specifies CASSRSRGEAFF. Filled out from reference TRBV19 and TRBJ1-1, the complete variable domain reads DGGITQSPKYLFRKEGQNVTLSCEQNLNHDAMYWYRQDPGQGLRLIYYSQIVNDFQKGDIAEGYSVSREKKESFPLTVTSAQKNPTAFYLCASSRSRGEAFFGQGTRLTVV.

V gene TRBV7-3 combines with J gene TRBJ1-1; D unresolved. Germline V gives CDR1 SGHTA, CDR2 FQGTGA. With 6 bases removed from V and 2 bases from J, the gap between germline ends came to 10 bases. The CDR3 has 13 residues. The CDR3 DNA reads TGTGCCAGCAGTCAACTACCCAACACTGAAGCTTTCTTT. This gives the protein CASSQLPNTEAFF.

About this clone: This specimen includes other DNA sequences encoding the same CDR3. The gene calls are TRBV6-5 and TRBJ1-2, with 7 bases identical to TRBD1. V dropped 6 bases and J dropped 8; count of bases not matched to a gene: 12. The CDR3 has 14 residues. CDR1 and CDR2 (germline): MNHEY, SVGAGI. The CDR3 region is CASSDRASGYGYTF. In nucleotides, the CDR3 is TGTGCCAGCAGCGACAGGGCGAGCGGCTACGGCTACACCTTC.

The genes are TRBV7-2 and TRBJ2-1; tentatively, D is TRBD2 (5 bases). Deletions cut 5 bases from V and 7 bases from J, with 12 bases between. Germline-derived CDR1 and CDR2 are SGHTA and FQGNSA. The CDR3 runs 13 residues. This chain's CDR3 is CASSPWLANEQFF. In DNA form, the CDR3 reads TGTGCCAGCAGCCCCTGGCTAGCTAATGAGCAGTTCTTC.

The chain uses TRBV28 and TRBJ1-2, with D unresolved. The length of the CDR3 is 14 residues. Germline CDR1 is MDHEN and CDR2 is SYDVKM. Trimming left V 1 base short and J 4 bases short, with 10 bases between. CDR3 sequence (DNA): TGTGCCAGCAGTTTATTAGACCGGGGCTATGGCTACACCTTC. It codes for CASSLLDRGYGYTF.

This clone was detected only once. This same CDR3 is encoded by further DNA sequences in the sample. The gene calls are TRBV9 and TRBJ2-3; TRBD2 matches 8 bases. Germline V gene data show CDR1 as SGDLS and CDR2 as YYNGEE. Trimming at V came to 0 bases and at J to 4 bases, leaving 4 bases not matched to a gene. The CDR3 loop spans 15 amino acids. This CDR3 reads CASSVGTGGADTQYF. CDR3 nucleotide sequence: TGTGCCAGCAGCGTAGGAACGGGAGGGGCAGATACGCAGTATTTT.

Only one count was recorded for this clone. V and J are TRBV2 and TRBJ2-2; tentatively, D is TRBD1 (5 bases). Trimming removed 4 bases from V and 5 bases from J, with 11 bases in between. CDR1 SNHLY and CDR2 FYNNEI come from the germline V gene. The CDR3 is 14 residues long. CDR3 sequence: CASSVTGLTGELFF. DNA for the CDR3: TGTGCCAGCAGTGTAACAGGTTTAACCGGGGAGCTGTTTTTT. Complete variable domain (other parts from reference TRBV2 and TRBJ2-2): EPEVTQTPSHQVTQMGQEVILRCVPISNHLYFYWYRQILGQKVEFLVSFYNNEISEKSEIFDDQFSVERPDGSNFTLKIRSTKLEDSAMYFCASSVTGLTGELFFGEGSRLTVL.

This chain connects TRBV5-1 to TRBJ2-2; D gene unclear. The CDR3 covers 15 residues. The V end lost 6 bases, the J end lost 2 bases, and 14 bases lay between the germline ends. Germline V gene sequence: CDR1 SGHRS, CDR2 YFSETQ. The CDR3 is CASKLKLGNTGELFF. The CDR3, as DNA: TGCGCCAGCAAGCTCAAACTCGGTAACACCGGGGAGCTGTTTTTT.

The V and J genes are TRBV5-1 and TRBJ2-2; perhaps TRBD1 as D (6 bases). Trimming left V 4 bases short and J 1 base short, with 11 bases between. The CDR3 spans 15 residues. Germline loops: CDR1 SGHRS, CDR2 YFSETQ. In nucleotides, the CDR3 is TGCGCCAGCAGCCACCGGGACAAGAACACCGGGGAGCTGTTTTTT. It is translated as CASSHRDKNTGELFF. The variable domain in full, with the rest retrieved from reference TRBV5-1 and TRBJ2-2, is KAGVTQTPRYLIKTRGQQVTLSCSPISGHRSVSWYQQTPGQGLQFLFEYFSETQRNKGNFPGRFSGRQFSNSRSEMNVSTLELGDSALYLCASSHRDKNTGELFFGEGSRLTVL.

The rearrangement joins TRBV27 to TRBJ2-3; TRBD2 matches at 13 bases. CDR1 and CDR2 from the germline V gene are MNHEY and SMNVEV (reference sequence). The CDR3 has 20 amino acids. V was clipped by 1 base and J by 0 bases; unmatched bases: 10. The DNA for the CDR3 is TGTGCCAGCAGTTTATGGACACTCGGACTAGCGGGGGCTAGCACAGATACGCAGTATTTT. Its translation is CASSLWTLGLAGASTDTQYF.